These 17 T cell receptor beta chains came from one sample sequenced in a study of blood T cell repertoires in COVID-19. Here immunoSEQ multiplex PCR was the method, and the copy in TCRdb shows in-frame clones only, minus some. Of over 200,000 clones in the sample, 89% are singletons; the top ten hold about 6%. Sequencing was done on a sample of peripheral blood. The receptors here all came from a man between 60 and 75 years old who had recovered from COVID-19.

Notes on this clone: An end of the junction differs from the germline gene, which may be a read error. V is TRBV10-3 and J is TRBJ1-2; 9 bases match TRBD1. Germline CDR1 and CDR2: ENHRY and SYGVKD. The CDR3 loop spans 12 amino acids. CDR3: CAISESGDRENF. CDR3 DNA sequence: TGTGCCATCAGTGAGTCGGGGGACAGGGAGAACTTC.

The chain carries TRBV6-6 and TRBJ2-1; D unclear. V was trimmed by 4 bases and J by 8 bases, leaving 15 bases between them. The CDR3 consists of 14 residues. CDR1 is MNHNY and CDR2 is SVGAGI in the germline V gene (reference sequence). The CDR3 protein is CASSLASLYDEQFF. In nucleotides, the CDR3 is TGTGCCAGCAGTTTAGCCAGTCTTTACGATGAGCAGTTCTTC.

V is TRBV2 and J is TRBJ2-7; 9 nucleotides align to TRBD1. V shed 7 bases, J shed 3 bases, and the junction held 4 bases outside the gene matches. The CDR3 runs 13 residues. Germline V lookup: CDR1 SNHLY, CDR2 FYNNEI. The CDR3 loop reads CASIRGQGYEQYF. Written as DNA, the CDR3 is TGTGCCAGCATCCGGGGACAGGGCTACGAGCAGTACTTC.

The J gene is TRBJ1-2, the V gene TRBV30; no clear D gene. The ends were cut back, 3 bases at V and 8 bases at J, with 16 bases in the middle. The CDR3 contains 13 residues. CDR1 is GTSNPN, CDR2 SVGIG, per germline (reference sequence). The CDR3 loop reads CAWSTQAGRGYTF. The DNA for the CDR3 is TGTGCCTGGAGCACGCAGGCCGGAAGGGGCTACACCTTC.

This clone was observed a handful of times. The chain recombines TRBV28 with TRBJ1-6; D may be TRBD1 (6 bases). The CDR3 has 15 amino acids. V was trimmed by 6 bases and J by 8 bases, leaving 17 bases between them. Germline CDR1 MDHEN, CDR2 SYDVKM. The DNA for the CDR3 is TGTGCCAGCAGCCCCGGGGGGGCAGAGGATTCACCCCTCCACTTT. The encoded protein is CASSPGGAEDSPLHF.

The chain employs TRBV27 and TRBJ2-3, with D unclear. Germline CDR1 and CDR2: MNHEY and SMNVEV (reference sequence). The CDR3 runs to 14 residues. V was trimmed by 7 bases and J by 2 bases, leaving 13 bases between them. CDR3 sequence (DNA): TGTGCCAGCAATCGAAACGGTTTCACAGATACGCAGTATTTT. Translated: CASNRNGFTDTQYF.

In DNA, the CDR3 is TGTGCCAGCTCACCAAGGGACAGGGGGTCCAATTCACCCCTCCACTTT. It yields the protein CASSPRDRGSNSPLHF. The V call is TRBV18, the J call TRBJ1-6; 11 nucleotides align to TRBD1. The CDR3 has 16 residues. The V and J ends lost 2 bases and 7 bases, in that order; junction bases with no gene match: 4. Germline V gives CDR1 KGHSH, CDR2 LQKENI.

The chain carries TRBV20-1 and TRBJ2-7; 8 nucleotides align to TRBD2. Germline values: CDR1 DFQATT, CDR2 SNEGSKA (reference sequence). J gave up 6 bases and V 3 bases, and 7 bases lay outside the gene matches. This CDR3 region has 13 residues. The CDR3 loop reads CSASLSGRGEQYF. In nucleotides, the CDR3 is TGCAGTGCTAGTTTGAGCGGGAGAGGCGAGCAGTACTTC.

As concerns this clone: The DNA is left out, because the CDR3 cannot be placed on it with certainty; the CDR3 is given as TCRdb lists it. V and J are TRBV6-5 and TRBJ1-5. CDR1 and CDR2 (germline): MNHEY, SVGAGI. The CDR3 sequence runs 15 residues, both termini included. CDR3 amino acids: CASILGGFSNQPQHF.

V and J are TRBV10-3 and TRBJ2-7, with TRBD2 identical over 7 bases. The germline gives CDR1 ENHRY, CDR2 SYGVKD. The V segment lost 6 bases and the J segment 5 bases; nucleotides outside the gene matches: 1. CDR3 length equals 11 residues. The DNA of the CDR3 is TGTGCCATCAGGGGGAGGGACGAGCAGTACTTC. This gives the protein CAIRGRDEQYF.

The chain links TRBV19 to TRBJ1-2; D is ambiguous. The V gene lost 2 bases and the J gene lost 6 bases, with 19 bases spanning the gap. Germline assignment: CDR1 LNHDA and CDR2 SQIVND (reference sequence). The CDR3 length is 16 residues. In DNA form, the CDR3 reads TGTGCCAGTAGTATACACGACCGACTTGAGAGGGATGGCTACACCTTC. As protein: CASSIHDRLERDGYTF.

This clone was counted once. The J gene is TRBJ2-7, the V gene TRBV6-6; 10 nucleotides match TRBD1. The CDR3 loop spans 14 amino acids. V shed 6 bases, J shed 4 bases, and the junction held 6 bases outside the gene matches. Germline V gives CDR1 MNHNY, CDR2 SVGAGI (reference sequence). The CDR3 nucleotides are TGTGCCAGCAGGACAGGGGGCTCGAGTTACGAGCAGTACTTC. The encoded protein is CASRTGGSSYEQYF.

The chain couples TRBV21-1 to TRBJ2-7; the table gives TRBD2 as D, unverified against the DNA. TRBV21-1 is flagged as a pseudogene. This CDR3 region has 19 residues. The CDR3 loop reads CASRVRGLSRYHVSYEQYF. CDR3 DNA sequence: TGTGCCAGCAGGGTTCGGGGACTTTCCAGATACCACGTAAGCTACGAGCAGTACTTC.

The chain employs TRBV2 and TRBJ1-5; tentatively, D is TRBD1 (6 bases). CDR3 length: 14 residues. Germline assignment: CDR1 SNHLY and CDR2 FYNNEI. The germline V and J ends were trimmed by 8 bases and 6 bases, with 17 bases remaining between them. The CDR3 sequence: CASHRELGAQPQHF. The CDR3 DNA reads as TGTGCCAGCCACAGGGAGTTGGGTGCTCAGCCCCAGCATTTT.

The chain links TRBV27 to TRBJ2-7, with a weak D call TRBD2 (6 bases). The V end was cut by 4 bases, the J end by 2 bases, with 12 bases between. The CDR3 runs to 14 residues. Germline CDR1 and CDR2: MNHEY and SMNVEV (reference sequence). CDR3 region: CASSSGLGPYEQYF. In DNA, the CDR3 is TGTGCCAGCAGTTCGGGACTGGGCCCCTACGAGCAGTACTTC.

CDR3 in amino acids: CASSGISAGPRPQHF. The CDR3 nucleotides read TGTGCCAGTAGCGGTATCTCGGCAGGCCCTCGGCCCCAGCATTTT. This rearrangement joins TRBV19 to TRBJ1-5; D uncertain. V lost 6 bases, J lost 9 bases, and 21 bases lay in between. CDR1 is LNHDA and CDR2 is SQIVND in the germline V gene (reference sequence). The CDR3 loop spans 15 amino acids.

V is TRBV18 and J is TRBJ2-4; TRBD1 aligns across 8 bases. Trimming cost V 3 bases and J 8 bases; bases outside gene matches: 3. Germline V gives CDR1 KGHSH, CDR2 LQKENI. The CDR3 covers 13 residues. The CDR3 spells CASSPTGGDIQYF. The DNA for the CDR3 is TGTGCCAGCTCACCCACAGGGGGAGACATTCAGTACTTC.